The source of this TCR beta chain is a study of CD8 T cells in ankylosing spondylitis. Study outcomes and limitations: Reportedly, significant enrichment of disease-linked clones occurred in matched ankylosing spondylitis synovial fluid. In ankylosing spondylitis blood, a motif of seven or eight highly homologous TCR beta variants appeared characteristic.

TCRdb reanalysed the 5' RACE reads using MiXCR and keeps one entry per CDR3 protein. Of tens of thousands of distinct CDR3 sequences listed, approximately 5.3% are singletons. Germline V gene sequence: CDR1 LNHDA, CDR2 SQIVND (reference sequence). The J segment lost 6 bases and the V segment lost 5 bases, leaving 8 bases of the junction unmatched. The CDR3 totals 15 residues. In its sample, this clonotype was seen many times. The antigen is undetermined. This receptor was obtained from a male donor with ankylosing spondylitis or in good health (not recorded which). This chain joins TRBV19 and TRBJ2-5, with 11 bases identical to TRBD2. The material sequenced was blood, either unsorted or a sorted T cell fraction (not recorded which). The CDR3 bases are TGTGCCAGTAGTGAATTAGCGGGGGGGCGTCAGACCCAGTACTTC. Amino acids: CASSELAGGRQTQYF.